The following is a T cell receptor beta chain sequence with its context. Its cognate antigen is unknown. TCRdb called the 5' RACE reads again in MiXCR, with one record for every CDR3 protein. The table records around 340,000 distinct CDR3 sequences, roughly 15% of them present only once. The sample belongs to a study of T-cell memory formation after mild COVID-19. As for the study in general: Across donors, TCR clusters were largely donor specific.

Study observations and caveats: The study found balanced CD4/CD8 in clones contracting day 15 to 85 and a CD4+ lean in later expanders. CD8+ contracting clones occupied EMRA, while CD4+ ones occupied mainly CM and EM.

This CDR3 spans 12 amino acids. V was cut by 5 bases and J by 4 bases, with 8 bases left in between. Per germline, CDR1 SEHNR and CDR2 FQNEAQ (reference sequence). This chain links TRBV7-9 with TRBJ1-2; D unclear. Material for sequencing was PBMCs or a T cell subset sorted from them (not recorded which). This receptor was taken from a man younger than 30 who had mild COVID-19 (a few samples of this study predate the infection). Cell type and time point are not known. The CDR3 DNA is TGTGCCAGCAGCCTTTCCTTCTATGGCTACACCTTC. The encoded protein is CASSLSFYGYTF.